The TCR beta chain under discussion was sequenced for a study of cytomegalovirus exposure and HLA in healthy donors. Study conclusions and caveats: For most TCR sequences rarity was the rule, although some public TCRs occurred in many donors. Another analysis was done later, and it associated 15,000 to 20,000 TCR beta sequences with HLA alleles at 0.05 false discovery rate.

A multiplex PCR was run with 60 Vbeta primers and 13 Jbeta primers. In the authors' workflow: In a later analysis, the count reached about 82 million unique TCR beta chains, with about 12 million shared. The data were produced by immunoSEQ multiplex PCR, yet TCRdb's version contains in-frame clones alone and is incomplete. The V and J calls and clone size were taken over from that table, and D and trimming were inferred from the DNA. Among about 150,000 clones listed, about 83% were seen once. The CDR3 loop spans 14 amino acids. Germline V CDR1 and CDR2: SQVTM, ANQGSEA. V shed 6 bases, J shed 2 bases, and the junction held 8 bases outside the gene matches. About this clone: Its antigen is unknown.

The J gene is TRBJ2-3, the V gene TRBV29-1; 7 nucleotides align to TRBD1. The sequence was obtained from a young woman in good health and CMV-seronegative. The sequencing input was PBMCs. CDR3 protein: CSVTGTAPTDTQYF. CDR3 nucleotide sequence: TGCAGCGTCACGGGGACAGCTCCCACAGATACGCAGTATTTT.